The rows below give T cell receptor beta chains drawn from one sample of a study of cytomegalovirus exposure and HLA in healthy donors. Measured with immunoSEQ multiplex PCR; TCRdb has only the in-frame clones, and not every one. The table records about 110,000 clones, roughly 68% of them present only once. The sample taken for sequencing was PBMCs. The source of these receptors is a woman in her thirties in good health and CMV-seronegative. The CDR3 runs from the conserved cysteine through the conserved F or W. The order of the fields is D gene, clone size, V gene, J gene, CDR3 DNA, CDR3 protein. The D gene is left open where the match is weak. Rows give clone size only sometimes, using once, few, many, or a class for an expanded clone.

d_call: TRBD2
clone_size: .
v_call: TRBV19
j_call: TRBJ2-7
cdr3_nt: TGTGCCAGTAGTGCTTTAGCGGGAGGTGCGAACGAGCAGTACTTC
cdr3_aa: CASSALAGGANEQYF

d_call: .
clone_size: .
v_call: TRBV27
j_call: TRBJ1-2
cdr3_nt: TGTGCCAGCAGCTTAAATGTTCGGGGGTATGGCTACACCTTC
cdr3_aa: CASSLNVRGYGYTF

d_call: TRBD1
clone_size: few
v_call: TRBV7-3
j_call: TRBJ2-7
cdr3_nt: TGTGCCAGCAGCTTACGAGGGACAGGGGTCTACGAGCAGTACTTC
cdr3_aa: CASSLRGTGVYEQYF

d_call: .
clone_size: .
v_call: TRBV28
j_call: TRBJ1-2
cdr3_nt: TGTGCCAGCCAATCGGGGGTGTATGGCTACACCTTC
cdr3_aa: CASQSGVYGYTF

d_call: .
clone_size: few
v_call: TRBV10-3
j_call: TRBJ1-3
cdr3_nt: TGTGCCATCAGTGAGTCCCGGGGTTTCGGAAACACCATATATTTT
cdr3_aa: CAISESRGFGNTIYF

d_call: .
clone_size: .
v_call: TRBV6-5
j_call: TRBJ1-5
cdr3_nt: TGTGCCAGCAGTTACAGAGGGAGCCATCAGCCCCAGCATTTT
cdr3_aa: CASSYRGSHQPQHF

d_call: TRBD1
clone_size: once
v_call: TRBV5-1
j_call: TRBJ2-7
cdr3_nt: TGCGCCAGCAGCTTTAGGCAGGGGGCCACCTACGAGCAGTACTTC
cdr3_aa: CASSFRQGATYEQYF

d_call: .
clone_size: once
v_call: TRBV18
j_call: TRBJ1-1
cdr3_nt: TGTGCCAGCTCACCCAGGGGCGCCATGAACACTGAAGCTTTCTTT
cdr3_aa: CASSPRGAMNTEAFF

d_call: .
clone_size: .
v_call: TRBV4-2
j_call: TRBJ1-2
cdr3_nt: TGTGCCAGCAGCCAGGATGAGGGCTATGGCTACACCTTC
cdr3_aa: CASSQDEGYGYTF

d_call: .
clone_size: .
v_call: TRBV30
j_call: TRBJ2-3
cdr3_nt: TGTGCCTGGAGTCCAGGGGCAGATACGCAGTATTTT
cdr3_aa: CAWSPGADTQYF

d_call: .
clone_size: .
v_call: TRBV7-3
j_call: TRBJ2-1
cdr3_nt: TGTGCCAGCAGCTTATCAAGCGGGTCCTACAATGAGCAGTTCTTC
cdr3_aa: CASSLSSGSYNEQFF

d_call: .
clone_size: once
v_call: TRBV30
j_call: TRBJ2-1
cdr3_nt: TGTGCCTGGAGTTGGATGGAGGCTGAGCAGTTCTTC
cdr3_aa: CAWSWMEAEQFF

d_call: TRBD1
clone_size: .
v_call: TRBV5-4
j_call: TRBJ2-5
cdr3_nt: TGTGCCAGCAGCTTGGCAACAGGGGTATCTAGGGAGACCCAGTACTTC
cdr3_aa: CASSLATGVSRETQYF

d_call: .
clone_size: .
v_call: TRBV7-9
j_call: TRBJ2-2
cdr3_nt: TGTGCCAGGGGACTCAGAAGCACCGGGGAGCTGTTTTTT
cdr3_aa: CARGLRSTGELFF

d_call: .
clone_size: .
v_call: TRBV7-3
j_call: TRBJ2-3
cdr3_nt: TGTGCCAGCAGCTTAACGTCCCGTTTACAGGGCAGGACAGATACGCAGTATTTT
cdr3_aa: CASSLTSRLQGRTDTQYF

d_call: TRBD1
clone_size: .
v_call: TRBV5-8
j_call: TRBJ1-4
cdr3_nt: TGTGCCAGCAGACCCATGACAGGGGTTAATGAAAAACTGTTTTTT
cdr3_aa: CASRPMTGVNEKLFF

d_call: TRBD2
clone_size: .
v_call: TRBV5-1
j_call: TRBJ2-1
cdr3_nt: TGCGCCAGCAGCTTGGAACTAGCGGCCTACAATGAGCAGTTCTTC
cdr3_aa: CASSLELAAYNEQFF

d_call: TRBD1
clone_size: .
v_call: TRBV28
j_call: TRBJ1-2
cdr3_nt: TGTGCCAGCAGTGACAGGGGGCGCGGCTACACCTTC
cdr3_aa: CASSDRGRGYTF

d_call: .
clone_size: .
v_call: TRBV14
j_call: TRBJ1-2
cdr3_nt: TGTGCCAGCAGCCAATACGACAGATTGGGGGCTGACGGCTACACCTTC
cdr3_aa: CASSQYDRLGADGYTF

d_call: TRBD2
clone_size: few
v_call: TRBV7-3
j_call: TRBJ2-1
cdr3_nt: TGTGCCAGCAACTCCGGGGGGGGAGGGAGTGAGCAGTTCTTC
cdr3_aa: CASNSGGGGSEQFF

d_call: .
clone_size: .
v_call: TRBV4-1
j_call: TRBJ1-1
cdr3_nt: TGCGCCAGCAGCCAAGGGACAAGCAAGAACACTGAAGCTTTCTTT
cdr3_aa: CASSQGTSKNTEAFF

d_call: .
clone_size: few
v_call: TRBV19
j_call: TRBJ2-6
cdr3_nt: TGTGCCAGTAGTATACCCGTAACTGGGGCCAACGTCCTGACTTTC
cdr3_aa: CASSIPVTGANVLTF

d_call: .
clone_size: few
v_call: TRBV10-3
j_call: TRBJ2-5
cdr3_nt: TGTGCCATCAGTGTAGATCAAGAGACCCAGTACTTC
cdr3_aa: CAISVDQETQYF

d_call: TRBD1
clone_size: .
v_call: TRBV9
j_call: TRBJ1-1
cdr3_nt: TGTGCCAGCAGCGCAGGGGGCGCGGTCACTGAAGCTTTCTTT
cdr3_aa: CASSAGGAVTEAFF

d_call: .
clone_size: .
v_call: TRBV19
j_call: TRBJ1-1
cdr3_nt: TGTGCCAGTAGTCCGCAGTTCATGAACACTGAAGCTTTCTTT
cdr3_aa: CASSPQFMNTEAFF

d_call: .
clone_size: .
v_call: TRBV27
j_call: TRBJ2-1
cdr3_nt: TGTGCCAGCAGTCCGTCCCGACAGAGCTACAATGAGCAGTTCTTC
cdr3_aa: CASSPSRQSYNEQFF

d_call: TRBD1
clone_size: few
v_call: TRBV2
j_call: TRBJ1-2
cdr3_nt: TGTGCCAGCAGTGGGGGGACAGGAAGCAACTATGGCTACACCTTC
cdr3_aa: CASSGGTGSNYGYTF

d_call: .
clone_size: .
v_call: TRBV7-2
j_call: TRBJ2-7
cdr3_nt: TGTGCCAGCAGCTCAATTAGCGGCTACGAGCAGTACTTC
cdr3_aa: CASSSISGYEQYF

d_call: .
clone_size: once
v_call: TRBV11-2
j_call: TRBJ2-1
cdr3_nt: TGTGCCAGCAGCATCACGGGGGTTTTCAGCGGTGAGCAGTTCTTC
cdr3_aa: CASSITGVFSGEQFF

d_call: .
clone_size: few
v_call: TRBV7-2
j_call: TRBJ1-5
cdr3_nt: TGTGCCAGCAGCTTAGGGAACAGGGGCAATCAGCCCCAGCATTTT
cdr3_aa: CASSLGNRGNQPQHF

d_call: TRBD1
clone_size: .
v_call: TRBV7-9
j_call: TRBJ2-7
cdr3_nt: TGTGCCAGCAGCCACGGGACAGGGGGCCAGCACGAGCAGTACTTC
cdr3_aa: CASSHGTGGQHEQYF

d_call: TRBD2
clone_size: .
v_call: TRBV9
j_call: TRBJ2-1
cdr3_nt: TGTGCCAGCAGCGTCGGACTAGCGGCCTCCAATGAGCAGTTCTTC
cdr3_aa: CASSVGLAASNEQFF

d_call: .
clone_size: .
v_call: TRBV7-6
j_call: TRBJ1-6
cdr3_nt: TGTGCCAGCAGCCTAAAGGGGGATTCACCCCTCCACTTT
cdr3_aa: CASSLKGDSPLHF

d_call: TRBD1
clone_size: .
v_call: TRBV27
j_call: TRBJ2-6
cdr3_nt: TGTGCCAGCAGTTTATACCAGCCGGGACAGGCAACTTCTGGGGCCAACGTCCTGACTTTC
cdr3_aa: CASSLYQPGQATSGANVLTF

d_call: TRBD1
clone_size: .
v_call: TRBV10-3
j_call: TRBJ2-5
cdr3_nt: TGTGCCATCACCCAGACAGGGTTAGGCGAGACCCAGTACTTC
cdr3_aa: CAITQTGLGETQYF

d_call: .
clone_size: .
v_call: TRBV6-1
j_call: TRBJ1-1
cdr3_nt: TGTGCCAGCAGTGATGGGGCGTTTTACACTGAAGCTTTCTTT
cdr3_aa: CASSDGAFYTEAFF

d_call: .
clone_size: .
v_call: TRBV7-2
j_call: TRBJ1-5
cdr3_nt: TGTGCCAGCAGCCGCAGGGGCTTAGGCCAGCCCCAGCATTTT
cdr3_aa: CASSRRGLGQPQHF

d_call: .
clone_size: .
v_call: TRBV28
j_call: TRBJ2-1
cdr3_nt: TGTGCCAGCAGTCCCGACAATGAGCAGTTCTTC
cdr3_aa: CASSPDNEQFF

d_call: .
clone_size: .
v_call: TRBV13
j_call: TRBJ2-1
cdr3_nt: TGTGCCAGCAGCGACGGGTCCCCGGGGGAGGAGCAGTTCTTC
cdr3_aa: CASSDGSPGEEQFF

d_call: TRBD1
clone_size: .
v_call: TRBV4-1
j_call: TRBJ1-4
cdr3_nt: TGCGCCAGCAGCCTACGACAGGGTGGGAATGAAAAACTGTTTTTT
cdr3_aa: CASSLRQGGNEKLFF

d_call: TRBD1
clone_size: once
v_call: TRBV7-8
j_call: TRBJ1-2
cdr3_nt: TGTGCCAGCAGCTTAGGACAGGGGGCTAACTATGGCTACACCTTC
cdr3_aa: CASSLGQGANYGYTF

d_call: TRBD1
clone_size: .
v_call: TRBV9
j_call: TRBJ2-7
cdr3_nt: TGTGCCAGCAGCCCTGGGACAGGGGGCGGATTCCCGCAGTACTTC
cdr3_aa: CASSPGTGGGFPQYF

d_call: TRBD1
clone_size: .
v_call: TRBV4-3
j_call: TRBJ2-7
cdr3_nt: TGCGCCAGCAGCCAACGTGCCGGGACAGGGTACGAGCAGTACTTC
cdr3_aa: CASSQRAGTGYEQYF

d_call: .
clone_size: .
v_call: TRBV6-1
j_call: TRBJ1-1
cdr3_nt: TGTGCCAGCAGTGGGGCAGGGTTGTGGACTGAAGCTTTCTTT
cdr3_aa: CASSGAGLWTEAFF

d_call: .
clone_size: .
v_call: TRBV7-9
j_call: TRBJ1-3
cdr3_nt: TGTGCCAGCAGAGGAATGGGGCCAAGCTCTGGAAACACCATATATTTT
cdr3_aa: CASRGMGPSSGNTIYF